This T cell receptor (beta chain) was obtained from a study of cytotoxic CD8 clonotypes in ibrutinib-treated CLL. Whole-study context: Samples averaged roughly 260,000 productive templates and just under 95,000 productive rearrangements. General study results and limits: Public clonotypes were seen rarely and were contracted or stable on treatment.

Germline assignment: CDR1 SGHDT and CDR2 YYEEEE. Trimming took 1 base from V and 10 from J, leaving 11 bases between them. The CDR3 consists of 12 residues. Investigators sought sequencing depths of between 1 in 200,000 and 1 in 1 million T cells. Data came from immunoSEQ multiplex PCR; TCRdb stores just in-frame clones and leaves some out. This sample has about 140,000 clones, with roughly 77% found just once. On this clone itself: Its antigen is undetermined.

The chain carries TRBV5-6 and TRBJ1-2; D is uncertain. The specimen comprised PBMCs, sampled after 12 months of ibrutinib treatment. This TCR came from a human donor with chronic lymphocytic leukemia. The CDR3 spells CASSLSNQPYTF. The CDR3 coding sequence is TGTGCCAGCAGCTTGTCCAACCAACCCTACACCTTC.